The entry below gives a single T cell receptor beta chain sequence along with its context. No cognate antigen has been identified for it. The sample holds no much larger clone one base away, and base qualities are not on file. The sample comes from a study of blood T cell repertoires in COVID-19 (dated by TCRdb to between 2020 and 2021). With regard to the full study: Samples covering the acute and convalescent phases of COVID-19 were provided by collaborators in the United States, Italy and Spain. The prospective study material was composed of cDNA or gDNA derived from T cells, B-cell-depleted T cells, or PBMCs. Deeply sampled blood TCRbeta repertoires from subjects exposed to, actively infected with, or recovered from COVID-19 were included in the dataset. The repertoires were released in a freely available public database intended as a resource for research on the immune response to SARS-CoV-2. Samples came from the ongoing ImmuneRACE study (first 160 participants) plus 1,254 subjects from 6 global collaborators. A de-identified subject ID, COVID-19 status, age in years and sex were almost always included in the sample metadata. HLA class I and class II types, where available, came from metadata supplied by the sample provider rather than from assay-based typing. What the work shows at the level of the full study, not this receptor alone: How much clinical and demographic metadata was included differed by source and by participant, and the metadata was provided uncurated.

The immunoSEQ Assay, a bias-controlled multiplex PCR, was used to amplify TCRbeta CDR3 regions from genomic DNA. As for the authors' bioinformatics: Nucleated cell counts per sample were estimated from amplification of reference gene primers within the assay. To quantify the absolute abundance of each unique TCRbeta CDR3 rearrangement, sequence reads were collapsed and filtered. For each sample, productive Simpson clonality was calculated as the square root of Simpson's diversity index over productive rearrangements. What TCRdb holds here is the immuneACCESS table cut down to in-frame rearrangements. Part of the clones is not present; checked against another copy, under half of the missing clones reflect an unresolved V gene, and the others are unexplained. V and J calls and clone size are copied from that table; D and trimming were computed from the DNA. The sample table records tens of thousands of clones; over 70% of these occur just once. Of the sample, 12% is held by the ten largest clones.

Counted from cysteine to phenylalanine, this CDR3 has 14 amino acids. Here the CDR3 DNA is all that survives: 42 bases in frame from base 1. The collaborating institutions used their own protocols to collect whole blood in K2EDTA tubes. For TCRbeta analysis, collaborators shipped samples as frozen whole blood, isolated PBMCs, or DNA extracted from either of those sample types. The sequence was collected from a man of 80 years or more with acute or convalescent COVID-19. The specimen sequenced was peripheral blood. Rearrangement joined TRBV21-1 to TRBJ1-2; TRBD1 was called by the table and not checked on the DNA. TRBV21-1 is listed as a pseudogene. The CDR3 region has the sequence CASSHGQDDYGYTF. The nucleotides are TGTGCCAGCAGCCACGGACAGGACGACTATGGCTACACCTTC.